This record concerns one T cell receptor (beta chain) sequence. Since a much larger clone is just one base distant, this may be a read error. CDR3 length equals 17 residues. Per germline, CDR1 KGHDR and CDR2 SFDVKD. Primers used in a second PCR of about 6 to 11 cycles were a sample-barcoded 5' primer and a J-beta primer mix. TCRdb recomputed calls from the 5' RACE reads with MiXCR, one row per CDR3 protein. The sample has some 900,000 distinct CDR3 sequences; more than 25% are singletons. This sample is drawn from a study of blood T cells in healthy people across ages. The specimen was blood. The TCR comes from a woman older than 75 in good health. This chain joins TRBV24-1 and TRBJ2-5, with D possibly TRBD2 on 6 matching bases. CDR3 sequence: CATSDPPRWGDQETRYF. Written as DNA, the CDR3 is TGTGCCACCAGTGATCCGCCTCGGTGGGGGGACCAAGAGACCCGGTACTTC.